One and the same sample provided the 30 T cell receptor beta chains below, sequenced in a study of CD4 T cells in relation to SARS-CoV-2 and coronaviruses. Using immunoSEQ multiplex PCR, the repertoire was profiled, and TCRdb retains in-frame clones only, with some absent. Found here are about 24,000 clones, around 76% of them singletons; the top ten hold approximately 14%. CD4+ T cells from unexposed donors were obtained before the COVID-19 pandemic (2011-2018). CD4+ T cells were isolated from the cells after more than nine days of culture. Their antigen targets remain unknown. Sequencing input: CD4+ T cells from PBMCs, cultured in vitro. All receptors derive from a human donor in good health.

A single count supports this clone. The CDR3 DNA sequence: TGTGCCAGCAGTCCTTCAATGGGAAAACTGTTTTTT. Encoded protein: CASSPSMGKLFF. The rearrangement uses TRBV12-3 or TRBV12-4 and TRBJ1-4, with unresolved D. Trimming cost V 5 bases and J 10 bases, with 11 bases left between them. This CDR3 comprises 12 residues.

The chain carries TRBV2 and TRBJ1-5, with D unresolved. Germline loops: CDR1 SNHLY, CDR2 FYNNEI. V lost 4 bases, J lost 2 bases, and 9 bases lay in between. The length of the CDR3 is 14 residues. CDR3 region: CASSVDRGNQPQHF. CDR3 nucleotides: TGTGCCAGCAGTGTCGATAGAGGCAATCAGCCCCAGCATTTT.

This clone was seen more than once but under ten times. V usage is TRBV7-2 and J usage is TRBJ2-1; D gene ambiguous. The length of the CDR3 is 13 residues. V gave up 5 bases and J gave up 5 bases, with 10 bases separating them. Per the germline V gene, CDR1 is SGHTA and CDR2 is FQGNSA. CDR3 sequence: CASSPSHNNEQFF. CDR3 sequence (DNA): TGTGCCAGCAGCCCCTCCCATAACAATGAGCAGTTCTTC.

This chain links TRBV2 with TRBJ2-7; 7 nucleotides match TRBD1. The CDR3 runs to 14 residues. Per the germline V gene, CDR1 is SNHLY and CDR2 is FYNNEI. With 6 bases clipped from V and 0 bases from J, the junction kept 5 bases outside the gene matches. CDR3 in amino acids: CASRETGSSYEQYF. In nucleotides, the CDR3 is TGTGCCAGCAGGGAGACAGGGAGCTCCTACGAGCAGTACTTC.

By share, this clone counts as large. V usage is TRBV27 and J usage is TRBJ1-1, with D uncertain. V lost 5 bases and J 11 bases, leaving 15 bases between the germline ends. The CDR3 totals 12 residues. Looked up from germline, CDR1 is MNHEY and CDR2 is SMNVEV (reference sequence). As DNA, the CDR3 is TGTGCCAGCAGTGGGCCGGGCCGGAGGGCTTTCTTT. This gives the protein CASSGPGRRAFF.

The gene calls are TRBV3-1 (or the pseudogene TRBV3-2) and TRBJ2-3; D is perhaps TRBD2 (5 bases). Germline loops: CDR1 LGHDT, CDR2 YNNKEL (reference sequence). V lost 3 bases, J lost 1 base, and 11 bases lay in between. The CDR3 runs 15 residues. The CDR3: CASSQRGLRTDTQYF. The DNA of the CDR3 is TGTGCCAGCAGCCAGAGAGGGCTTCGCACAGATACGCAGTATTTT.

The chain has TRBV11-2 and TRBJ1-2; the D is unclear. The ends were cut back, 3 bases at V and 2 bases at J, with 7 bases in the middle. This CDR3 is built from 13 residues. Germline CDR1 and CDR2: SGHAT and FQNNGV. The CDR3 coding sequence is TGTGCCAGCAGCTTCCGCGGGAACTATGGCTACACCTTC. Translated: CASSFRGNYGYTF. Full variable domain (outside the CDR3, taken from reference TRBV11-2 and TRBJ1-2): EAGVAQSPRYKIIEKRQSVAFWCNPISGHATLYWYQQILGQGPKLLIQFQNNGVVDDSQLPKDRFSAERLKGVDSTLKIQPAKLEDSAVYLCASSFRGNYGYTFGSGTRLTVV.

The sample holds one count of this clone. The chain combines TRBV6-5 with TRBJ2-2, with D unresolved. The CDR3 runs 14 residues. Germline loops: CDR1 MNHEY, CDR2 SVGAGI. Deletions cut 2 bases from V and 0 bases from J, with 4 bases between. The CDR3 spells CASSYTPNTGELFF. CDR3 in DNA: TGTGCCAGCAGTTACACCCCGAACACCGGGGAGCTGTTTTTT.

The rearrangement joins TRBV7-2 to TRBJ1-4, with D tentatively TRBD1 (5 bases). V was cut by 3 bases and J by 0 bases, with 17 bases left in between. The length of the CDR3 is 18 residues. CDR1 SGHTA and CDR2 FQGNSA come from the germline V gene. DNA for the CDR3: TGTGCCAGCAGCTTTCAGGGTTGGGAGTATGCAACTAATGAAAAACTGTTTTTT. Protein sequence: CASSFQGWEYATNEKLFF.

The chain recombines TRBV6-5 with TRBJ1-2, with D perhaps TRBD1 (6 bases). Per germline, CDR1 MNHEY and CDR2 SVGAGI. The CDR3 contains 14 residues. With 5 bases removed from V and 4 bases from J, the gap between germline ends came to 14 bases. The CDR3 protein is CASSLPQGFYGYTF. CDR3 bases: TGTGCCAGCAGTCTCCCACAGGGTTTCTATGGCTACACCTTC.

The V call is TRBV6-2 or TRBV6-3, the J call TRBJ2-2; 9 bases agree with TRBD2. The junction had 4 bases not matched to a gene; V was cut back by 2 bases and J by 0 bases. Germline values: CDR1 MNHEY, CDR2 SVGEGT. The CDR3 extends over 17 amino acids. CDR3 sequence: CASSYQAGGPNTGELFF. In DNA, the CDR3 is TGTGCCAGCAGTTACCAAGCGGGGGGCCCGAACACCGGGGAGCTGTTTTTT.

The CDR3 loop is CASTKDRGLFYEQYF. CDR3 coding DNA: TGTGCCAGCACTAAGGACAGGGGGCTCTTTTACGAGCAGTACTTC. V gene TRBV2 combines with J gene TRBJ2-7; 11 nucleotides agree with TRBD1. The CDR3 sequence is 15 residues long. V lost 7 bases, J lost 4 bases, and 9 bases stayed unmatched. Germline V gene data show CDR1 as SNHLY and CDR2 as FYNNEI.

The chain couples TRBV5-6 to TRBJ1-6; TRBD1 matches 7 bases. CDR3 length equals 15 residues. Germline lookup yields CDR1 SGHDT and CDR2 YYEEEE. V was pared by 2 bases and J by 8 bases, with 7 bases of the junction left unmatched. CDR3 DNA sequence: TGTGCCAGCAGCTTCCGTCAGGGGGGTTATTCACCCCTCCACTTT. Its protein is CASSFRQGGYSPLHF.

The J gene is TRBJ1-1, the V gene TRBV19, with D possibly matching TRBD1 (6 bases). The CDR3 contains 13 residues. V was pared by 6 bases and J by 1 base, with 9 bases between. CDR1 and CDR2 from the germline V gene are LNHDA and SQIVND (reference sequence). CDR3 DNA sequence: TGTGCCAGTAGCGCGGACAGGAACACTGAAGCTTTCTTT. This gives the protein CASSADRNTEAFF. Using reference TRBV19 and TRBJ1-1 for the parts outside the CDR3, the full variable domain is DGGITQSPKYLFRKEGQNVTLSCEQNLNHDAMYWYRQDPGQGLRLIYYSQIVNDFQKGDIAEGYSVSREKKESFPLTVTSAQKNPTAFYLCASSADRNTEAFFGQGTRLTVV.

This sequence joins TRBV2 and TRBJ1-3, with TRBD1 identical over 8 bases. The CDR3 consists of 15 residues. The germline CDR1 and CDR2 sequences are SNHLY and FYNNEI. Trimming took 3 bases from V and 4 from J; bases not matched to a gene: 5. Here the CDR3 DNA reads TGTGCCAGCAGTGACGGACAGGGTGTCGGAAACACCATATATTTT. This gives the protein CASSDGQGVGNTIYF.

This sequence joins TRBV2 and TRBJ1-2; tentatively, D is TRBD1 (6 bases). The germline V and J ends were trimmed by 4 bases and 8 bases, with 17 bases remaining between them. Germline V gene data show CDR1 as SNHLY and CDR2 as FYNNEI. The CDR3 has 14 residues. The CDR3 sequence is CASSGEGGTGGYTF. The CDR3 nucleotides read TGTGCCAGCAGTGGGGAAGGGGGGACCGGCGGCTACACCTTC.

V and J are TRBV10-3 and TRBJ2-5; D remains ambiguous. This CDR3 contains 13 residues. From germline, CDR1 is ENHRY and CDR2 SYGVKD. Trimming stripped 3 bases from V and 4 bases from J, with 9 bases between. The CDR3 bases are TGTGCCATCAGTGACAGGTTCTCAGAGACCCAGTACTTC. This codes for CAISDRFSETQYF.

J is TRBJ2-7 and V is TRBV12-3 or TRBV12-4; 7 bases agree with TRBD2. J was trimmed by 5 bases and V by 3 bases; bases with no gene match: 1. The CDR3 sequence is 12 residues long. Here the CDR3 reads CASSLGGNEQYF. In nucleotides, the CDR3 is TGTGCCAGCAGTTTGGGGGGGAACGAGCAGTACTTC.

The chain couples TRBV4-3 to TRBJ2-6; no definite D call. Trimming shortened V by 3 bases and J by 0 bases, and 9 bases separated the two germline ends. This CDR3 comprises 16 residues. The germline V gene has CDR1 LGHNA and CDR2 YSLEER. CDR3 in DNA: TGCGCCAGCAGCCAGCAGGAAAGCTCTGGGGCCAACGTCCTGACTTTC. Amino acid sequence: CASSQQESSGANVLTF.

V usage is TRBV6-1 and J usage is TRBJ2-7, with TRBD2 as a possible D gene (7 bases). The CDR3 runs to 16 residues. V lost 0 bases to trimming and J lost 1 base, with 13 bases between them. Germline V gene lookup returns CDR1 MNHNS and CDR2 SASEGT. CDR3 region: CASSEAWGGASYEQYF. The CDR3 DNA reads as TGTGCCAGCAGTGAAGCTTGGGGGGGGGCGTCCTACGAGCAGTACTTC.

In its sample, this clone was seen a few times. The rearrangement uses TRBV28 and TRBJ1-5; D perhaps matches TRBD1 (6 bases). The V end lost 6 bases, the J end lost 7 bases, and 16 bases lay between the germline ends. The CDR3 loop spans 14 amino acids. CDR1 MDHEN and CDR2 SYDVKM come from the germline V gene. The CDR3 nucleotides read TGTGCCAGCAGCGCAGGGGCTCCGGTGCAGCCCCAGCATTTT. It encodes CASSAGAPVQPQHF.

DNA of the CDR3: TGTGCCAGCTCACCGGTGGGACGGCAAAACACTGAAGCTTTCTTT. It codes for CASSPVGRQNTEAFF. The chain employs TRBV18 and TRBJ1-1; D is perhaps TRBD1 (5 bases). CDR3 length equals 15 residues. CDR1 and CDR2 (germline): KGHSH, LQKENI. V was cut by 3 bases and J by 2 bases, with 13 bases left in between.

CDR3 loop: CASSSRTGIGEQYF. In nucleotides, the CDR3 is TGTGCCAGCAGCTCTAGGACAGGGATAGGCGAGCAGTACTTC. The chain carries TRBV5-4 and TRBJ2-7; 8 bases are shared with TRBD1. Germline V gives CDR1 SGHNT, CDR2 YYREEE (reference sequence). CDR3 length equals 14 residues. The ends lost 3 bases at V and 6 bases at J; junction bases unmatched: 8.

The count of this clone is one. The chain recombines TRBV5-1 with TRBJ1-1; D is unresolved. Trimming stripped 4 bases from V and 5 bases from J, with 15 bases between. The germline V gene has CDR1 SGHRS and CDR2 YFSETQ. The CDR3 is 14 residues long. CDR3 residues: CASSPTPAGTEAFF. Here the CDR3 DNA reads TGCGCCAGCAGCCCCACACCCGCTGGTACTGAAGCTTTCTTT.

The chain has TRBV3-1 (or the pseudogene TRBV3-2) and TRBJ2-1; no firm D call. From germline, CDR1 is LGHDT and CDR2 YNNKEL (reference sequence). The V gene lost 5 bases and the J gene lost 9 bases, with 14 bases spanning the gap. CDR3 size: 13 residues. The CDR3 DNA is TGTGCCAGCAGCGCCCGGAGTGGCGGTGAGCAGTTCTTC. It encodes CASSARSGGEQFF.

The rearrangement uses TRBV2 and TRBJ2-4, with TRBD2 matching over 9 bases. Germline V gives CDR1 SNHLY, CDR2 FYNNEI. V lost 1 base and J lost 9; bases outside the gene matches: 7. The CDR3 covers 15 residues. The CDR3 nucleotides are TGTGCCAGCAGTGAAGGGGAGCGGGGGGTCGGCATTCAGTACTTC. Amino acid sequence: CASSEGERGVGIQYF. Together with reference TRBV2 and TRBJ2-4, the CDR3 gives the full variable domain: EPEVTQTPSHQVTQMGQEVILRCVPISNHLYFYWYRQILGQKVEFLVSFYNNEISEKSEIFDDQFSVERPDGSNFTLKIRSTKLEDSAMYFCASSEGERGVGIQYFGAGTRLSVL.

This clone has only a few counts. The chain has TRBV5-8 and TRBJ1-1, with D hard to call. Trimming cost V 2 bases and J 5 bases, with 10 bases left between them. CDR1 and CDR2 from the germline V gene are SGHTS and YDEGEE. This CDR3 is built from 13 residues. The CDR3: CASSLIHGTEAFF. The CDR3 DNA is TGTGCCAGCAGCTTAATACATGGAACTGAAGCTTTCTTT. Using reference TRBV5-8 and TRBJ1-1 for the parts outside the CDR3, the full variable domain is EAGVTQSPTHLIKTRGQQATLRCSPISGHTSVYWYQQALGLGLQFLLWYDEGEERNRGNFPPRFSGRQFPNYSSELNVNALELEDSALYLCASSLIHGTEAFFGQGTRLTVV.

The rearrangement links TRBV20-1 to TRBJ1-1; D remains ambiguous. Germline V lookup: CDR1 DFQATT, CDR2 SNEGSKA (reference sequence). The V and J ends lost 0 bases and 7 bases respectively, with 6 bases between them. The CDR3 extends over 11 amino acids. The CDR3 reads CSARDWGEAFF. The CDR3 DNA sequence: TGCAGTGCTAGAGATTGGGGTGAAGCTTTCTTT.

The genes are TRBV13 and TRBJ2-5; D possibly uses TRBD1 or TRBD2 (5 bases each). Trimming took 1 base from V and 5 from J, leaving 20 bases between them. This CDR3 is built from 17 residues. CDR1 and CDR2 (germline): PRHDT, FYEKMQ (reference sequence). The CDR3 bases are TGTGCCAGCAGCTTAGTAGTTGGGGCCGCCCGCGGGGAGACCCAGTACTTC. As protein: CASSLVVGAARGETQYF.

The chain recombines TRBV4-1 with TRBJ1-5; weak D call: TRBD1 (5 bases). V lost 3 bases, J lost 2 bases, and 17 bases lay in between. There are 17 residues in the CDR3. Germline V gene sequence: CDR1 MGHRA, CDR2 YSYEKL. CDR3 DNA: TGCGCCAGCAGCCACCTCGGTCCCTTGGGGGGCAATCAGCCCCAGCATTTT. The encoded protein is CASSHLGPLGGNQPQHF.